A selection of T cell receptor beta chains follows, all from one sample in a study of cytomegalovirus exposure and HLA in healthy donors. The method was immunoSEQ multiplex PCR; TCRdb's version includes in-frame clones alone and lacks a portion of them. The sample records 120,000 or so clones, approximately 89% being singletons. The material sequenced was PBMCs. The receptors here all came from a woman aged 18-29 years in good health and CMV-seronegative. The conserved cysteine and the conserved F or W are not part of the CDR3 here. The order of the fields is clone size, V gene, J gene, CDR3 protein. The size of a clone is reported for some rows only, either as once, few or many, or as a class for expanded clones.

.	TRBV7-9	TRBJ1-6	ASSLGGNSPLH
.	TRBV19	TRBJ1-5	ASSGRAGTESNQPQH
.	TRBV29-1	TRBJ2-1	SVHQGSSYNEQF
.	TRBV6-1	TRBJ2-1	ASSEEAGSYNEQF
.	TRBV27	TRBJ1-1	ASSFGGRGRPEAF
.	TRBV30	TRBJ1-2	AWSPAFGSYGYT
.	TRBV4-2	TRBJ2-3	ASSQDYRGTDTQY
.	TRBV19	TRBJ2-2	ASKERGELF
.	TRBV27	TRBJ2-7	ASSLSRASGIYEQY
.	TRBV9	TRBJ2-1	ASSVGIPSGGYNEQF
.	TRBV7-2	TRBJ2-1	ASSSGRAVDEQF
.	TRBV19	TRBJ1-1	ASNMRESTEAF
few	TRBV2	TRBJ2-3	ASISGSTSILTQY
.	TRBV7-8	TRBJ1-4	ASSPSRGWEKLF
.	TRBV5-1	TRBJ1-4	ASSLVGGGATNEKLF
.	TRBV6-5	TRBJ2-1	ASRLAGGINEQF
.	TRBV5-6	TRBJ2-1	ASGRAAGLGYNEQF
.	TRBV21-1	TRBJ2-7	ASSKAQEGRVEQY
.	TRBV28	TRBJ1-4	ASSGGTRANEKLF
.	TRBV19	TRBJ2-5	ASSIVLGGETQY
.	TRBV19	TRBJ2-1	ASSPPPYNEQF
.	TRBV7-9	TRBJ2-7	ASSPSGTGSREQY
few	TRBV2	TRBJ1-5	ASSAVQAPQPQH
.	TRBV9	TRBJ1-4	ASSVAPGQGDEKLF
.	TRBV9	TRBJ2-3	ASNNRGGGTDTQY
.	TRBV6-6	TRBJ1-4	ASGPSTNEKLF
.	TRBV28	TRBJ2-3	ASSLSHAVRQY
.	TRBV6-1	TRBJ2-3	ASSGQGISTDTQY
.	TRBV28	TRBJ1-3	ASSPTGNGNTIY
few	TRBV30	TRBJ1-1	AWNTGRDMNTEAF
few	TRBV7-9	TRBJ2-3	ASSLGLAGTLYTQY
.	TRBV21-1	TRBJ2-2	ASSPQQREGLRTGELF
.	TRBV5-1	TRBJ2-7	ASSLVAGSYEQY
.	TRBV6-5	TRBJ2-7	ASSYGPGSYEQY
.	TRBV9	TRBJ2-3	ASSVDLSGTTDTQY
.	TRBV18	TRBJ1-1	ASSPAGGLSNTEAF
.	TRBV6-5	TRBJ1-3	ASSYYGGSGNTIY